This TCR beta chain appears in the sequencing data of a study of T cell responses to AZD1222 COVID-19 vaccine. Overall study findings and caveats: Females made up more of the donors, who were largely white British, and clonal diversity may have come out too low. Spike-specific TCR breadth and depth went up after people got two AZD1222 doses. Only 5 or 6 individuals given AZD1222 were seropositive at baseline. In the spike-specific TCR repertoire, nearly half reportedly target unmutated variant regions.

V was pared by 0 bases and J by 1 base, with 10 bases between. Germline CDR1 SGDLS, CDR2 YYNGEE. The CDR3 runs 15 residues. Regarding this clone: What it binds is unknown.

The assay was immunoSEQ multiplex PCR, and TCRdb's table has in-frame clones only and misses some. The sample has 120,000 or so clones; roughly nine tenths are singletons. Sequenced here: peripheral blood, sampled on day 0 of AZD1222 vaccination. The chain has TRBV9 and TRBJ1-1; unclear D gene. This TCR derives from an adult in good health. CDR3 loop: CASSVEATRNTEAFF. The CDR3 DNA follows: TGTGCCAGCAGCGTAGAAGCCACCCGGAACACTGAAGCTTTCTTT.